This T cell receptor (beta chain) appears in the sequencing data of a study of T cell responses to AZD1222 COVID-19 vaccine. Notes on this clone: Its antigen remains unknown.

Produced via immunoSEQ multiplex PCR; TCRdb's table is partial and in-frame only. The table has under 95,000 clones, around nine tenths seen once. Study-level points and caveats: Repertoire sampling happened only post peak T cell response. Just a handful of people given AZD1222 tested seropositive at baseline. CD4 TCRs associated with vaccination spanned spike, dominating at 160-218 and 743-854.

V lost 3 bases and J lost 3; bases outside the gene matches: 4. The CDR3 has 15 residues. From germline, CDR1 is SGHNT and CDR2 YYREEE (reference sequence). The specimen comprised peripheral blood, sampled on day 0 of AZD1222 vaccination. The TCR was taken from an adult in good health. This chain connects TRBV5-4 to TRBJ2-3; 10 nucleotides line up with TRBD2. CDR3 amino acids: CASSWTSGTTDTQYF. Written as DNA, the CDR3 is TGTGCCAGCAGCTGGACTAGCGGTACGACAGATACGCAGTATTTT.